The TCR beta chain under discussion was sequenced for a study of blood T cell repertoires in COVID-19. Study in general: T cells, B-cell-depleted T cells, or PBMCs supplied cDNA or gDNA.

CDR1 and CDR2 (germline): SGHRS, YFSETQ. V was clipped by 4 bases and J by 0 bases, with 12 bases between them. The CDR3 consists of 15 residues. Original analysis: Cell counts per sample came from amplifying reference gene primers. The data were produced by immunoSEQ multiplex PCR, yet TCRdb's version contains in-frame clones alone and is incomplete. The D gene and trimming were derived from the DNA, and the V and J assignments and clone size from that table. Here the sample spans about 130,000 clones, 70% to 90% being singletons. This clone was seen a single time. Input material: peripheral blood. The chain employs TRBV5-1 and TRBJ2-3; D may be TRBD2 (5 bases). This receptor was taken from a woman aged 45-65 years with acute or convalescent COVID-19. The CDR3 region is CASSHGAASTDTQYF. The DNA of the CDR3 is TGCGCCAGCAGCCATGGAGCGGCTAGCACAGATACGCAGTATTTT.